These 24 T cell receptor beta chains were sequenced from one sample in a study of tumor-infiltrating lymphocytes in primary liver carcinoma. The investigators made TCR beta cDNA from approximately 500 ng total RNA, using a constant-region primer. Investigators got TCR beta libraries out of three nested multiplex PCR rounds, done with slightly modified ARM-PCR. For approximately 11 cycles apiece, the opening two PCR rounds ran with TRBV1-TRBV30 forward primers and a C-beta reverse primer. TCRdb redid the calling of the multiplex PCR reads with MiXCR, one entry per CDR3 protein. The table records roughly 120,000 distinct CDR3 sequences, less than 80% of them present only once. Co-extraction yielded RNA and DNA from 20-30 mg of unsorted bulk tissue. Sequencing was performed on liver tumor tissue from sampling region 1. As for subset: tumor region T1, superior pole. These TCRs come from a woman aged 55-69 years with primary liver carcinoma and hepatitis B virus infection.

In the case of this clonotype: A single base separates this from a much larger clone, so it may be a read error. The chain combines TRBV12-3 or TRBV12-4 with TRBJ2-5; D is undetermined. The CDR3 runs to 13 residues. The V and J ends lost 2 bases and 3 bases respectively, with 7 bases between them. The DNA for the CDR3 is TGTGCCAGCAGTTTAAAGTGGGAAGAGACCCAGTACTTC. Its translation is CASSLKWEETQYF.

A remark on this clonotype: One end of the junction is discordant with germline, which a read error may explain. The CDR3 DNA reads TGTGCCAGCAACCTGGGACGGAAAGAGCAGCTCTTC. Protein sequence: CASNLGRKEQLF. J is TRBJ2-1 and V is TRBV11-2, with D perhaps matching TRBD1 or TRBD2 (5 bases each). The CDR3 consists of 12 residues. Germline loops: CDR1 SGHAT, CDR2 FQNNGV.

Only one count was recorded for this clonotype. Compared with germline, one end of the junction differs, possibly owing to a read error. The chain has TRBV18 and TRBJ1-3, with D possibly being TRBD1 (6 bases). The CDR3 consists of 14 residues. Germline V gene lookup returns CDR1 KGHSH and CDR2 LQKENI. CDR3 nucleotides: TGTGCCGGCTCACCACAGGGATCAGGAAACACCATATATTTT. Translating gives CAGSPQGSGNTIYF.

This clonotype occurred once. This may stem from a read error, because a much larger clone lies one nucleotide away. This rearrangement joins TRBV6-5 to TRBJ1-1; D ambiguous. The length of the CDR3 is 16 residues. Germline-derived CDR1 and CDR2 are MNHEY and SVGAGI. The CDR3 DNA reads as TGTGCCAGCAGTCCCCACGGTAGCAGTATGAACACTGAAACTTTCTTT. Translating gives CASSPHGSSMNTETFF.

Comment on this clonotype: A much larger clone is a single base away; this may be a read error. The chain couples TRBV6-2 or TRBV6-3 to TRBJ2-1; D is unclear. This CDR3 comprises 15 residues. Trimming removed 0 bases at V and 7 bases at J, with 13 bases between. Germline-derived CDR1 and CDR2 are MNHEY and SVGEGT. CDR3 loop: CASSYSSRRLNEQFF. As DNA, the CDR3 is TGTGCCAGCAGTTACTCTAGTCGGCGTTTGAATGAGCAGTTCTTC.

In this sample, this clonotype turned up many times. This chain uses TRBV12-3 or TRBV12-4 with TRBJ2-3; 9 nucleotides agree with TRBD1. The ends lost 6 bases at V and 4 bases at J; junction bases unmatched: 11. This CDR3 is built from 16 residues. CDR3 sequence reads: CASSLLRTGAPDTQYF. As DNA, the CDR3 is TGTGCCAGCAGCCTACTGAGGACAGGGGCCCCAGATACGCAGTATTTT.

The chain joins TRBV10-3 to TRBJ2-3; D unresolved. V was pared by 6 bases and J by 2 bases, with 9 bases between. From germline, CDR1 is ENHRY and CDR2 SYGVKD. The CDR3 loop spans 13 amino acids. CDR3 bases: TGTGCCATCAGGGAAAGGTACACAGATACGCAGTATTTT. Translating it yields CAIRERYTDTQYF.

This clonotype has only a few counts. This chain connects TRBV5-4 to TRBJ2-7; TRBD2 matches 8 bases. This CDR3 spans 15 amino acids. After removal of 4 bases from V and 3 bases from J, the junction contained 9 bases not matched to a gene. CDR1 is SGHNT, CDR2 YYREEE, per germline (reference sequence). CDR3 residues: CASSPGGATSYEQYF. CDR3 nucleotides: TGTGCCAGCAGCCCGGGAGGGGCTACAAGCTACGAGCAGTACTTC.

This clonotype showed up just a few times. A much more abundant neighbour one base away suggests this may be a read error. The CDR3 DNA reads as TGTGCCAGCACCTATACCCACCCCGGGACAAGCTACGAGCAGTACTTC. It encodes CASTYTHPGTSYEQYF. V is TRBV28 and J is TRBJ2-7, with D possibly matching TRBD1 (6 bases). The CDR3 has 16 amino acids. V dropped 7 bases and J dropped 3 bases, with 22 bases sitting between them. The germline V gene has CDR1 MDHEN and CDR2 SYDVKM.

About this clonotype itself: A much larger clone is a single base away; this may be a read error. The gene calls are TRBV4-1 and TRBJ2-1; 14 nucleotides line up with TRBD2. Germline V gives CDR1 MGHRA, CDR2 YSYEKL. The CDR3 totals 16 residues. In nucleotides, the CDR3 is TGCGCCAGCAGCCAAGTTAGGGGACTAGCGGGAGATGACCAGTTCTTC. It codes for CASSQVRGLAGDDQFF.

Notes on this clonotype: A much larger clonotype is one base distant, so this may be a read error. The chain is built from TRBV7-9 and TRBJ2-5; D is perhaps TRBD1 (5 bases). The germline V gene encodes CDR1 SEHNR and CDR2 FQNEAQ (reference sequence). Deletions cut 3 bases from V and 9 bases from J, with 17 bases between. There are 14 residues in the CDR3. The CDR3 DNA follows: TGTGCCAGCAGCTTTTACCAGGGCGGCGAGGCCCAGTACTTC. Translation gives CASSFYQGGEAQYF.

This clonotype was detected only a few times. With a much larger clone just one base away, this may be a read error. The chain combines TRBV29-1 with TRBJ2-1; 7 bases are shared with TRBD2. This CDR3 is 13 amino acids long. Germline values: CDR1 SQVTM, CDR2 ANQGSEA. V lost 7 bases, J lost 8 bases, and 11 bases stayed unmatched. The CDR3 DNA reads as TGCAGCGCCGTCACGCGGGAGTGGGATGAGCAGTTCTTC. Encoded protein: CSAVTREWDEQFF.

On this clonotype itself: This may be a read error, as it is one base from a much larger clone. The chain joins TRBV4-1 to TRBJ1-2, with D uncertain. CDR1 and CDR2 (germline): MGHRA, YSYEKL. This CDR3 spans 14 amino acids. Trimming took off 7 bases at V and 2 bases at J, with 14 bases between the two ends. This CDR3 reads CASIQVSQNYGYTF. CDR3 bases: TGCGCCAGCATCCAGGTGTCACAGAACTATGGCTACACCTTC.

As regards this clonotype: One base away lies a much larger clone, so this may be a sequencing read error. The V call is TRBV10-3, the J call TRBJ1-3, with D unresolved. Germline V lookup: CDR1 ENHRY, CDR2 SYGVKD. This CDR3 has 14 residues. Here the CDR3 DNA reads TGTGCCATCGGTGAAGGAGGGCCTGGAAACACCATATATTTT. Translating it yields CAIGEGGPGNTIYF.

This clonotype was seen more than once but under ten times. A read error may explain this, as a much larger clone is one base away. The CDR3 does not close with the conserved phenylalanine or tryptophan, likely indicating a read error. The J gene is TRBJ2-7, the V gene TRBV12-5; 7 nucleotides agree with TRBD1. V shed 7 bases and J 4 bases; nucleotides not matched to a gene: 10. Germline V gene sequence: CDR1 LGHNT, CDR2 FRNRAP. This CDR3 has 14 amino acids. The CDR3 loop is CASAPQGNLYEQYL. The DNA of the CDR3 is TGTGCTAGTGCCCCACAGGGGAACCTTTACGAGCAGTACCTC.

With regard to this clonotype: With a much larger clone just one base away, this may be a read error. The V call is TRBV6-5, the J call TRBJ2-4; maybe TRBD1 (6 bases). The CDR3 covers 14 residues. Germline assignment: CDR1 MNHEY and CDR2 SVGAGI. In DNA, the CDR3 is TGTGCCAGCAGTCTACGGTTACAGGGAGACATTAAGTACTTC. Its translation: CASSLRLQGDIKYF.

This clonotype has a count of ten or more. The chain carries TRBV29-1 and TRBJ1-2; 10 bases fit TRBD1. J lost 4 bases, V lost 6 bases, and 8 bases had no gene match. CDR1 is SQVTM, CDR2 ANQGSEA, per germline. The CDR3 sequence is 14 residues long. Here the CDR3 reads CSVRGTGARYGYTF. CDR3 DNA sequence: TGCAGCGTGAGGGGGACAGGGGCACGCTATGGCTACACCTTC.

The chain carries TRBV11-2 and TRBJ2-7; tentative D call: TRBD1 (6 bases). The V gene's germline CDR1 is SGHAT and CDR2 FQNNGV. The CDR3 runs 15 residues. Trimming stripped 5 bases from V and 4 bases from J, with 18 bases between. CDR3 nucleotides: TGTGCCAGCAGCCCAGGGAGATCAAGGGGGTACGAGCAGTACTTC. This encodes CASSPGRSRGYEQYF.

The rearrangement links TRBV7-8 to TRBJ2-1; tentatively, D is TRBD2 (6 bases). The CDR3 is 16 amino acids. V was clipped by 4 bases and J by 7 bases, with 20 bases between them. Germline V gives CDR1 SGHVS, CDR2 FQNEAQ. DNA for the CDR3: TGTGCCAGCAGCTCCAGCGCTAGTGGGAGGATGAATGAGCAGTTCTTC. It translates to CASSSSASGRMNEQFF. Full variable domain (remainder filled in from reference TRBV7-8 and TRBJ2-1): GAGVSQSPRYKVAKRGQDVALRCDPISGHVSLFWYQQALGQGPEFLTYFQNEAQLDKSGLPSDRFFAERPEGSVSTLKIQRTQQEDSAVYLCASSSSASGRMNEQFFGPGTRLTVL.

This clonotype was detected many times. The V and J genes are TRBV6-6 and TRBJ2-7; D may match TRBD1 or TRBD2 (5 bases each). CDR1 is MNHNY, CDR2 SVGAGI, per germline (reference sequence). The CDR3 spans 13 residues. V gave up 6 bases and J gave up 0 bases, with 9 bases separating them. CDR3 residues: CASSAGSSYEQYF. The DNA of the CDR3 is TGTGCCAGCAGCGCAGGGAGCTCCTACGAGCAGTACTTC.

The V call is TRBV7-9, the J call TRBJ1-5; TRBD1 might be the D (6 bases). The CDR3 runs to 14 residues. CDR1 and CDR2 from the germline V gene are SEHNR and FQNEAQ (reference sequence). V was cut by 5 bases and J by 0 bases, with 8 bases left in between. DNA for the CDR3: TGTGCCAGCAGCGGACAGTATAGCAATCAGCCCCAGCATTTT. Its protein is CASSGQYSNQPQHF. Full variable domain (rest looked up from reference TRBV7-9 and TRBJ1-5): DTGVSQNPRHKITKRGQNVTFRCDPISEHNRLYWYRQTLGQGPEFLTYFQNEAQLEKSRLLSDRFSAERPKGSFSTLEIQRTEQGDSAMYLCASSGQYSNQPQHFGDGTRLSIL.

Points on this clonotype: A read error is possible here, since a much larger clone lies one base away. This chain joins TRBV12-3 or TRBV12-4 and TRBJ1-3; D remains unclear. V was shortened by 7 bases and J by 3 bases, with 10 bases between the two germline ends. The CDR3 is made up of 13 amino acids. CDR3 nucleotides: TGTGCCAGCACTTTTTATGGTGGAAACACCATATATTTT. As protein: CASTFYGGNTIYF.

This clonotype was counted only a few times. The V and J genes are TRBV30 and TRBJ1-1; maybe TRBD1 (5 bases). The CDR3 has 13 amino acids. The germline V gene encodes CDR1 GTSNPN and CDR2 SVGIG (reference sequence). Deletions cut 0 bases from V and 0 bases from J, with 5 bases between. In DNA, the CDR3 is TGTGCCTGGAGTGTGGGGGTGAACACTGAAGCTTTCTTT. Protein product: CAWSVGVNTEAFF.

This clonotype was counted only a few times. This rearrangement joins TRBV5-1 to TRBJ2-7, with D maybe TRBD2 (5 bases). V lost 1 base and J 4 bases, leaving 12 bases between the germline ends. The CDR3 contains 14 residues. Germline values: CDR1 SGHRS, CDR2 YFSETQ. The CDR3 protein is CASSLSRGQYEQYF. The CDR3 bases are TGCGCCAGCAGCTTGTCCAGAGGGCAATACGAGCAGTACTTC.